The 15 T cell receptor beta chains below come from one sample, sequenced in a study of CD8 T cells in Susac syndrome. The authors reverse transcribed roughly 0.5 to 1 ug RNA with random hexamers. TCRdb re-analysed the immunoSEQ multiplex PCR reads in MiXCR, keeping a single row per CDR3 protein. The table records roughly 330,000 distinct CDR3 sequences, 92% of them present only once. Sample: CD4+ T cells from PBMCs. The origin of the receptors is a human donor with multiple sclerosis.

V and J are TRBV29-1 and TRBJ2-2; 9 bases align to TRBD1. The CDR3 spans 17 residues. Looked up from germline, CDR1 is SQVTM and CDR2 is ANQGSEA. V was clipped by 0 bases and J by 4 bases; unmatched bases: 9. DNA for the CDR3: TGCAGCGTTGAAGATAGAAGGACAGGGGTCGGCACCGGGGAGCTGTTTTTT. Amino acids: CSVEDRRTGVGTGELFF.

This clonotype came up once. The chain recombines TRBV19 with TRBJ1-1; D gene unclear. The V and J ends lost 3 bases and 4 bases respectively, with 12 bases between them. Looked up from germline, CDR1 is LNHDA and CDR2 is SQIVND (reference sequence). The CDR3 is made up of 14 amino acids. CDR3 residues: CASSIPVPATEAFF. The CDR3 nucleotides are TGTGCCAGTAGTATCCCCGTCCCTGCCACTGAAGCTTTCTTT.

The V gene is TRBV4-2, the J gene TRBJ2-2; D uncertain. The V end was cut by 2 bases, the J end by 1 base, with 2 bases between. This CDR3 comprises 13 residues. CDR1 and CDR2 (germline): LGHNA, YNFKEQ. CDR3: CASSQMNTGELFF. CDR3 sequence (DNA): TGTGCCAGCAGCCAAATGAACACCGGGGAGCTGTTTTTT.

This clonotype has a single count. The CDR3, as DNA: TGTGCCAGTAGTATGAGGTTGCCGGGAGGGGACGAGCAGTACTTC. This gives the protein CASSMRLPGGDEQYF. The V and J genes are TRBV19 and TRBJ2-7; 8 bases align to TRBD2. The J segment lost 5 bases and the V segment lost 3 bases, leaving 9 bases of the junction unmatched. There are 15 residues in the CDR3. CDR1 LNHDA and CDR2 SQIVND come from the germline V gene (reference sequence).

The chain links TRBV5-6 to TRBJ1-5, with D maybe TRBD1 (5 bases). Germline V gene lookup returns CDR1 SGHDT and CDR2 YYEEEE. Trimming removed 4 bases from V and 0 bases from J, with 17 bases in between. This CDR3 comprises 17 residues. CDR3 in amino acids: CASSRYGASYSNQPQHF. For the CDR3, the DNA is TGTGCCAGCAGCCGTTATGGGGCATCGTATAGCAATCAGCCCCAGCATTTT. The variable domain in full, with the rest retrieved from reference TRBV5-6 and TRBJ1-5, is DAGVTQSPTHLIKTRGQQVTLRCSPKSGHDTVSWYQQALGQGPQFIFQYYEEEERQRGNFPDRFSGHQFPNYSSELNVNALLLGDSALYLCASSRYGASYSNQPQHFGDGTRLSIL.

DNA for the CDR3: TGTGCCAGCAGTTACTCGGGACTAGCGGCTGAGCAGTACTTC. It is translated as CASSYSGLAAEQYF. The chain uses TRBV6-6 and TRBJ2-7, with 11 bases lining up with TRBD2. Trimming cost V 0 bases and J 7 bases; bases outside gene matches: 2. Looked up from germline, CDR1 is MNHNY and CDR2 is SVGAGI (reference sequence). The CDR3 sequence is 14 residues long.

This sequence joins TRBV27 and TRBJ1-1, with D perhaps TRBD1 (6 bases). Trimming left V 3 bases short and J 11 bases short, with 16 bases between. The CDR3 sequence is 13 residues long. The germline V gene has CDR1 MNHEY and CDR2 SMNVEV (reference sequence). DNA of the CDR3: TGTGCCAGCAGTTTTCGGGAGGGGGGGAGGGCTTTCTTT. It yields the protein CASSFREGGRAFF.

This rearrangement joins TRBV5-1 to TRBJ1-2, with D maybe TRBD1 (6 bases). The CDR3 runs to 14 residues. With 3 bases removed from V and 6 bases from J, the gap between germline ends came to 15 bases. Germline V gives CDR1 SGHRS, CDR2 YFSETQ. In nucleotides, the CDR3 is TGCGCCAGCAGCTCGGGGGGGCAGGTTAATGGCTACACCTTC. The encoded protein is CASSSGGQVNGYTF.

This chain joins TRBV29-1 and TRBJ2-7, with a tentative D call TRBD2 (5 bases). From germline, CDR1 is SQVTM and CDR2 ANQGSEA. The V end lost 4 bases, the J end lost 5 bases, and 18 bases lay between the germline ends. This CDR3 is built from 14 residues. CDR3 amino acids: CSVAAALRRHEQYF. CDR3 DNA sequence: TGCAGCGTTGCAGCGGCCCTTAGGCGCCACGAGCAGTACTTC.

J is TRBJ2-7 and V is TRBV19; D not resolved. V was trimmed by 3 bases and J by 7 bases, leaving 16 bases between them. From germline, CDR1 is LNHDA and CDR2 SQIVND (reference sequence). The CDR3 loop spans 14 amino acids. In DNA form, the CDR3 reads TGTGCCAGTAGTATTTCAGACGGAGTAGGAGAGCAGTACTTC. This translates into CASSISDGVGEQYF.

This clonotype was found once. V usage is TRBV12-3 or TRBV12-4 and J usage is TRBJ1-5; D might be TRBD1 (5 bases). The CDR3 has 13 amino acids. V was trimmed by 7 bases and J by 6 bases, leaving 13 bases between them. CDR3 nucleotide sequence: TGTGCCAGCACCATGGGGGGTATTCAGCCCCAGCATTTT. Translating it yields CASTMGGIQPQHF.

This rearrangement joins TRBV14 to TRBJ2-3, with 15 nucleotides matching TRBD2. V lost 7 bases, J lost 1 base, and 12 bases stayed unmatched. The CDR3 consists of 19 residues. The germline gives CDR1 SGHDN, CDR2 FVKESK. This CDR3 reads CASIRDWTSGGAGTDTQYF. CDR3 nucleotide sequence: TGTGCCAGCATCCGAGACTGGACTAGCGGGGGGGCCGGCACAGATACGCAGTATTTT. Filled out from reference TRBV14 and TRBJ2-3, the complete variable domain reads EAGVTQFPSHSVIEKGQTVTLRCDPISGHDNLYWYRRVMGKEIKFLLHFVKESKQDESGMPNNRFLAERTGGTYSTLKVQPAELEDSGVYFCASIRDWTSGGAGTDTQYFGPGTRLTVL.

In nucleotides, the CDR3 is TGTGCCGTCGGGGGTCAACAGCCCCAGCATTTT. Its translation: CAVGGQQPQHF. The chain uses TRBV7-2 and TRBJ1-5; D perhaps matches TRBD1 (5 bases). The CDR3 contains 11 residues. Trimming pared 11 bases from V and 7 bases from J, leaving 12 bases between. The germline CDR1 and CDR2 sequences are SGHTA and FQGNSA.

The chain employs TRBV30 and TRBJ1-5; no clear D. The ends were cut back, 5 bases at V and 1 base at J, with 9 bases in the middle. Germline lookup yields CDR1 GTSNPN and CDR2 SVGIG (reference sequence). This CDR3 is built from 13 residues. CDR3 coding DNA: TGTGCCTGGGGGAGTCGGAGCAATCAGCCCCAGCATTTT. Its translation: CAWGSRSNQPQHF.

This clonotype was counted only a few times. The V and J genes are TRBV7-2 and TRBJ2-1; TRBD2 is a possible D gene (5 bases). The CDR3 sequence is 15 residues long. Germline values: CDR1 SGHTA, CDR2 FQGNSA. V was trimmed by 0 bases and J by 3 bases, leaving 9 bases between them. Written as DNA, the CDR3 is TGTGCCAGCAGCTTAGCGCCTGGACTCTACAATGAGCAGTTCTTC. Translated, it gives CASSLAPGLYNEQFF.